The sequence of this T cell receptor (beta chain) was determined in a study of graft-versus-host responses after intestinal transplantation. Study at large: The whole recipient group had anti-thymocyte globulin induction followed by tacrolimus and steroids for around 3 years.

Findings of the study overall: Elevated graft-versus-host to host-versus-graft clonal ratios in allografts were recorded for patients with graft-donor T cell macrochimerism.

A note on this clone: The antigen is undetermined.

Profiling relied on immunoSEQ multiplex PCR, and the TCRdb table lists in-frame clones only, not all of them. The sample yields 95,000 to 150,000 clones, 95% seen once. V gave up 3 bases and J gave up 7 bases; unmatched junction bases: 1. The CDR3 is made up of 13 amino acids. CDR1 is SGHNT, CDR2 YENEEA, per germline. This sequence originates from a human donor who received an intestinal transplant. The sample here was unstimulated CD8+ T cells sorted from spleen or lymph node cells, taken before intestinal transplant. V is TRBV11-3 and J is TRBJ2-7; 12 bases align to TRBD2. The CDR3 here is CASSLTSGREQYF. The CDR3 DNA is TGTGCCAGCAGCTTGACTAGCGGGAGAGAGCAGTACTTC.